Listed here are 18 T cell receptor beta chains from one sample, sequenced in a study of cytomegalovirus exposure and HLA in healthy donors. The PCR had 60 Vbeta and 13 Jbeta primers. Generated by immunoSEQ multiplex PCR, the TCRdb table keeps only in-frame clones and is missing some. The data contain 73,000 or so clones, around three quarters of them singletons. Input material: PBMCs. The receptor set was obtained from a man aged 45 to 65 in good health and CMV-seronegative.

V is TRBV28 and J is TRBJ2-1, with 8 bases aligning to TRBD2. V gave up 7 bases and J gave up 7 bases; unmatched junction bases: 6. The CDR3 loop spans 13 amino acids. The germline gives CDR1 MDHEN, CDR2 SYDVKM. The chain's CDR3 is CASTFGTRNEQFF. The CDR3 nucleotides read TGTGCCAGCACCTTCGGGACTAGGAATGAGCAGTTCTTC.

The chain combines TRBV7-8 with TRBJ2-7; 9 bases align to TRBD2. The germline CDR1 and CDR2 sequences are SGHVS and FQNEAQ. V dropped 2 bases and J dropped 3; count of bases not matched to a gene: 5. The CDR3 length is 15 residues. The DNA of the CDR3 is TGTGCCAGCAGCTTAATGAGCGGGGGGCGCTACGAGCAGTACTTC. This gives the protein CASSLMSGGRYEQYF.

The V and J genes are TRBV2 and TRBJ2-3; TRBD2 matches at 8 bases. J gave up 1 base and V 4 bases, and 7 bases lay outside the gene matches. In germline, CDR1 is SNHLY, CDR2 FYNNEI. The CDR3 covers 16 residues. Here the CDR3 reads CASSVLQAGGTDTQYF. The CDR3 nucleotides are TGTGCCAGCAGTGTCCTTCAAGCGGGAGGCACAGATACGCAGTATTTT.

The gene calls are TRBV25-1 and TRBJ2-7; D not certain. CDR1 and CDR2 (germline): MGHDK, SYGVNS. This CDR3 spans 12 amino acids. Trimming took off 1 base at V and 6 bases at J, with 7 bases between the two ends. CDR3 region: CASSESRSEQYF. The CDR3 DNA sequence: TGTGCCAGCAGTGAATCTCGGAGCGAGCAGTACTTC.

This clone was seen a few times. V and J are TRBV19 and TRBJ1-1; 10 nucleotides agree with TRBD1. Germline V gives CDR1 LNHDA, CDR2 SQIVND (reference sequence). The CDR3 is 16 amino acids. The V gene end was trimmed by 3 bases and the J gene end by 4 bases; junction bases not matched to a gene: 8. CDR3 sequence (DNA): TGTGCCAGTAGTATCCCCTCCGGGACAGGGGTCACTGAAGCTTTCTTT. Translating it yields CASSIPSGTGVTEAFF. Complete variable domain (other parts from reference TRBV19 and TRBJ1-1): DGGITQSPKYLFRKEGQNVTLSCEQNLNHDAMYWYRQDPGQGLRLIYYSQIVNDFQKGDIAEGYSVSREKKESFPLTVTSAQKNPTAFYLCASSIPSGTGVTEAFFGQGTRLTVV.

This clone was observed a few times. The rearrangement uses TRBV5-5 and TRBJ1-6; D unresolved. Trimming took 2 bases from V and 11 from J, leaving 17 bases between them. The germline V gene encodes CDR1 SGHKS and CDR2 YYEKEE (reference sequence). The CDR3 spans 15 residues. The CDR3: CASSFSLNLRPPLHF. CDR3 bases: TGTGCCAGCAGCTTTTCCCTAAATTTGAGGCCACCCCTCCACTTT.

The chain is built from TRBV2 and TRBJ1-1; no definite D call. Germline V gene data show CDR1 as SNHLY and CDR2 as FYNNEI. V was pared by 3 bases and J by 9 bases, with 8 bases between. The CDR3 totals 11 residues. The CDR3 DNA sequence: TGTGCCAGCAGTGATGTAACTAAAGCTTTCTTT. Translated: CASSDVTKAFF.

The sample holds one count of this clone. The chain links TRBV28 to TRBJ1-2; TRBD1 aligns across 7 bases. Germline V gene lookup returns CDR1 MDHEN and CDR2 SYDVKM. The CDR3 totals 14 residues. Germline trimming cut 5 bases from V and 8 bases from J; bases unmatched to any gene: 11. Here the CDR3 reads CASSAQGTVRGYTF. CDR3 nucleotide sequence: TGTGCCAGCAGTGCCCAAGGGACAGTCAGAGGCTACACCTTC.

V is TRBV29-1 and J is TRBJ2-7; a weak D match, TRBD1 (5 bases). The germline V gene has CDR1 SQVTM and CDR2 ANQGSEA. Trimming took 6 bases from V and 1 from J, leaving 13 bases between them. The CDR3 contains 13 residues. The CDR3 bases are TGCAGCGTCATCGGACAAAAATCCTACGAGCAGTACTTC. Its protein product is CSVIGQKSYEQYF.

V and J are TRBV18 and TRBJ1-1; D ambiguous. V dropped 5 bases and J dropped 0 bases, with 13 bases sitting between them. The CDR3 is 15 residues long. Germline-derived CDR1 and CDR2 are KGHSH and LQKENI. The CDR3 spells CASSSGIRVNTEAFF. The DNA of the CDR3 is TGTGCCAGCTCATCGGGAATAAGAGTGAACACTGAAGCTTTCTTT.

A word on this clone: Its ends do not fully match the called genes, so a read error is possible. The rearrangement uses TRBV2 and TRBJ2-7; 8 bases are a match to TRBD2. The CDR3 loop spans 11 amino acids. Germline assignment: CDR1 SNHLY and CDR2 FYNNEI. In nucleotides, the CDR3 is TGTGCCAGCACCCCGGGGGGGGCCTGGGACTTC. This gives the protein CASTPGGAWDF.

This clone turned up a few times. This chain joins TRBV2 and TRBJ1-1, with D perhaps TRBD1 (5 bases). This CDR3 spans 12 amino acids. The V end was cut by 6 bases, the J end by 5 bases, with 10 bases between. Germline CDR1 and CDR2: SNHLY and FYNNEI. The CDR3 nucleotides are TGTGCCAGCAGGGGGGGGAGGACTGAAGCTTTCTTT. This gives the protein CASRGGRTEAFF. The full variable domain, its missing parts supplied by reference TRBV2 and TRBJ1-1, is EPEVTQTPSHQVTQMGQEVILRCVPISNHLYFYWYRQILGQKVEFLVSFYNNEISEKSEIFDDQFSVERPDGSNFTLKIRSTKLEDSAMYFCASRGGRTEAFFGQGTRLTVV.

This clone was detected a few times. The chain joins TRBV5-8 to TRBJ1-1; D is perhaps TRBD1 (5 bases). The germline V gene has CDR1 SGHTS and CDR2 YDEGEE. V lost 4 bases and J lost 11, with 18 bases in between. This CDR3 is 13 amino acids long. The CDR3 bases are TGTGCCAGCAGCCCCCTCCTTTTGGGGCTCGCTTTCTTT. Its translation is CASSPLLLGLAFF.

This clone appeared once. The chain is built from TRBV28 and TRBJ1-5, with D hard to call. The CDR3 spans 14 residues. CDR1 and CDR2 (germline): MDHEN, SYDVKM. V lost 2 bases and J lost 7, with 12 bases in between. CDR3 sequence (DNA): TGTGCCAGCAGTTTAGGGCAGAAAAAACAGCCCCAGCATTTT. This codes for CASSLGQKKQPQHF.

This rearrangement joins TRBV5-8 to TRBJ1-6, with D possibly TRBD1 on 5 matching bases. The V end was cut by 0 bases, the J end by 2 bases, with 12 bases between. Germline V gives CDR1 SGHTS, CDR2 YDEGEE. The CDR3 spans 17 residues. The CDR3 bases are TGTGCCAGCAGCTTGGTTCAGGGCAATACCTATAATTCACCCCTCCACTTT. As protein: CASSLVQGNTYNSPLHF. Drawing the rest from reference TRBV5-8 and TRBJ1-6, the complete variable domain is EAGVTQSPTHLIKTRGQQATLRCSPISGHTSVYWYQQALGLGLQFLLWYDEGEERNRGNFPPRFSGRQFPNYSSELNVNALELEDSALYLCASSLVQGNTYNSPLHFGNGTRLTVT.

For this clone: Because the CDR3's place on the DNA is in doubt, the DNA is left out and the CDR3 is given as listed by TCRdb. The V call is TRBV21-1, the J call TRBJ2-7; TRBD2 is taken as the D call from the table, unchecked against the DNA. TRBV21-1 corresponds to a pseudogene. The CDR3 contains 16 residues when both ends are counted. The CDR3 is CASSYGVAGGSYEQYF.

The chain recombines TRBV7-8 with TRBJ1-1; unclear D gene. Germline V lookup: CDR1 SGHVS, CDR2 FQNEAQ. This CDR3 has 12 amino acids. The V and J ends lost 1 base and 5 bases respectively, with 5 bases between them. CDR3 bases: TGTGCCAGCAGCTTAGTCCGGACTGAAGCTTTCTTT. This encodes CASSLVRTEAFF.

This chain joins TRBV19 and TRBJ2-6; D is ambiguous. The germline CDR1 and CDR2 sequences are LNHDA and SQIVND (reference sequence). The CDR3 is 17 residues long. Trimming stripped 1 base from V and 0 bases from J, with 10 bases between. As DNA, the CDR3 is TGTGCCAGTAGTATAGTATTCGGTAGCTCTGGGGCCAACGTCCTGACTTTC. Translating gives CASSIVFGSSGANVLTF.